The entry below gives a single T cell receptor (beta chain) sequence along with its context. TRB amplification used 250 ng of peripheral blood genomic DNA. One tube held mixed TRB-A and TRB-B primer pools for touch-down PCR. TCRdb reprocessed the multiplex PCR reads and reports one entry per CDR3 protein, with no DNA. The table lists over 10,000 distinct CDR3 sequences. The record originates from a study of T cell clusters in autoimmune cytopenias. Sequences were obtained from peripheral blood. The origin of this receptor is a human donor with an autoimmune cytopenia or autoimmune hepatitis (not recorded which).

The CDR3 spells CASSLVRAGATTGELFF. The chain recombines TRBV7-6 with TRBJ2-2; TCRdb returns TRBD1, unconfirmable since there is no DNA. This CDR3 contains 17 residues. CDR1 is SGHVS, CDR2 FNYEAQ, per germline.